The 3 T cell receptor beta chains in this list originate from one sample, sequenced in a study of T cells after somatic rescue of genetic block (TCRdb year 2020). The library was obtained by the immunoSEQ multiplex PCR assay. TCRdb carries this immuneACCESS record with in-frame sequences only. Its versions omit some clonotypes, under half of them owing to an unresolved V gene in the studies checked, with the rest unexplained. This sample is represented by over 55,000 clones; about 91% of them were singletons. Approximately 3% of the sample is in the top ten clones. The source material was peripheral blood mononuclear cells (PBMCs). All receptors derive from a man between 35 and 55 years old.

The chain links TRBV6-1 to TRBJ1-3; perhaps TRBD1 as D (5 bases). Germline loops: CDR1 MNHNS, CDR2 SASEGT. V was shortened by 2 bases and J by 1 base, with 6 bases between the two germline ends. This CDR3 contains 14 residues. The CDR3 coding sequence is TGTGCCAGCAGTGAACAGGGTTCTGGAAACACCATATATTTT. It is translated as CASSEQGSGNTIYF.

In DNA form, the CDR3 reads TGTGCCAGCACCCCTCTTTTGGGGGGGAACACTGAAGCTTTCTTT. It yields the protein CASTPLLGGNTEAFF. The chain couples TRBV6-1 to TRBJ1-1; D is perhaps TRBD1 (5 bases). Trimming pared 7 bases from V and 1 base from J, leaving 16 bases between. The CDR3 consists of 15 residues. CDR1 and CDR2 from the germline V gene are MNHNS and SASEGT.

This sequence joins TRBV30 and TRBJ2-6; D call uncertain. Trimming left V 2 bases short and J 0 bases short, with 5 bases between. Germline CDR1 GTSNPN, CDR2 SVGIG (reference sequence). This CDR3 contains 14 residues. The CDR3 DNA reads TGTGCCTGGAGTCCGGACTCTGGGGCCAACGTCCTGACTTTC. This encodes CAWSPDSGANVLTF.